This T cell receptor (beta chain) comes out of a study of CXCR3-negative and CXCR3-positive naive CD8 T cells. Overall study findings and caveats: Greater hydrophobicity was found in TRB CDR3s of CXCR3-positive naive cells than of CXCR3-negative naive cells.

Note on this clonotype: Its antigen is as yet unknown.

Each TRB cDNA library was prepared by 5' RACE (with UMI labels). From its re-call of the 5' RACE reads, TCRdb lists each CDR3 protein once, without DNA. The sample totals roughly 140,000 distinct CDR3 sequences. Sorts that each held more than 250,000 cells were run in triplicate for every CD8+ T cell subset. CD45RO-CCR7+CD27+CD95- characterized naive CD8+ T cells. The length of the CDR3 is 17 residues. Germline V gene lookup returns CDR1 SEHNR and CDR2 FQNEAQ (reference sequence). The sequencing input was naive CXCR3+ CD8+ T cells from blood. The subset: CD45RO-CCR7+CD27+CD95- naive CD8+ T cells expressing CXCR3 (TNR3+). The receptor was derived from a human donor in good health. Some clones in this sample may be carry-over from other donors' samples. The chain employs TRBV7-9 and TRBJ2-1; no DNA is available, so the TRBD2 call from TCRdb remains unchecked. The CDR3 loop reads CASSLNGAGGVYNEQFF.